This T cell receptor (beta chain) was profiled in a study of T cell changes during pregnancy in multiple sclerosis. This table comes from immunoSEQ multiplex PCR, and its TCRdb copy is limited to in-frame clones, with some not included. The sample lists tens of thousands of clones, 85% to 95% seen once, with approximately 3.8% in the top ten. Germline V gives CDR1 MDHEN, CDR2 SYDVKM. Deletions cut 3 bases from V and 0 bases from J, with 17 bases between. The CDR3 runs to 17 residues. This clonotype originated in a female donor in good health, enrolled as a control in a pregnancy study. The chain is built from TRBV28 and TRBJ1-1; weak D call: TRBD1 (5 bases). Sequences were derived from peripheral blood, sampled after pregnancy. The chain's CDR3 is CASSLGGQVHMNTEAFF. CDR3 DNA: TGTGCCAGCAGTTTGGGGGGTCAGGTTCACATGAACACTGAAGCTTTCTTT.